This T cell receptor (beta chain) is from a study of blood T cell repertoires in COVID-19. Study details: Donors in the United States, Italy and Spain gave samples during acute or convalescent COVID-19. In each case, the material was cDNA or gDNA derived from T cells, B-cell-depleted T cells, or PBMCs.

The cohort comprised adults aged roughly 18 to 95 years residing in under 30 US areas. V lost 5 bases, J lost 1 base, and 15 bases lay in between. Germline values: CDR1 MNHEY, CDR2 SVGEGT. This CDR3 contains 15 residues. Generated by immunoSEQ multiplex PCR, the TCRdb table keeps only in-frame clones and is missing some. The sample contains over 200,000 clones, roughly 89% of which appear only once. This TCR was recovered from a woman between 25 and 40 years old with acute COVID-19. V gene TRBV6-2 or TRBV6-3 combines with J gene TRBJ2-7; a weak D match, TRBD1 (6 bases). Source material: PBMCs or T cells enriched from blood (not recorded which). The CDR3 DNA is TGTGCCAGCAGTACCCTAGACAGGTCGTCCTACGAGCAGTACTTC. Its protein is CASSTLDRSSYEQYF.